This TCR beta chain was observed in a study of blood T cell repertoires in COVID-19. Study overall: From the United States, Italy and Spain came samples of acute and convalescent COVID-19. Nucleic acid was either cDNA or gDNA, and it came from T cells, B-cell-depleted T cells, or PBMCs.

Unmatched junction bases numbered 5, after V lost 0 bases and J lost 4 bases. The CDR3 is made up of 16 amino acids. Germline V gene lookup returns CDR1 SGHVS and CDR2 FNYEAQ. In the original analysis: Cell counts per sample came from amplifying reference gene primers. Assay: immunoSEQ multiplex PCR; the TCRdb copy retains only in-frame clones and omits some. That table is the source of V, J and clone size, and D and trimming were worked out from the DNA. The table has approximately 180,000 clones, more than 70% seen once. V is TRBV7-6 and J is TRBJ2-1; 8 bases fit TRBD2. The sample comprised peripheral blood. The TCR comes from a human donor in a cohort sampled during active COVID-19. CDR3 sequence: CASSLASGTSYNEQFF. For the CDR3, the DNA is TGTGCCAGCAGCTTAGCCTCCGGGACTAGTTACAATGAGCAGTTCTTC.